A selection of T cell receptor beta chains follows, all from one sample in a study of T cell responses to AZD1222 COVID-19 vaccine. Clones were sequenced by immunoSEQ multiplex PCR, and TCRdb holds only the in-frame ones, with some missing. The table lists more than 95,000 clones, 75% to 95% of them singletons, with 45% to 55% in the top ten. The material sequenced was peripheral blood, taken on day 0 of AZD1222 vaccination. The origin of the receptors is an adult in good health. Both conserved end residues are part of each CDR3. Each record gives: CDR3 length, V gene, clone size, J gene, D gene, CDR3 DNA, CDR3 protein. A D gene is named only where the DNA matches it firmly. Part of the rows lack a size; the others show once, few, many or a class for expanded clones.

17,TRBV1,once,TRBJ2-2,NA,TGCACCAGCAGCCAACCGGGACTAGCGAATTACACCGGGGAGCTGTTTTTT,CTSSQPGLANYTGELFF
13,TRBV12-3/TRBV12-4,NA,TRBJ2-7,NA,TGTGCCAGCGGAACAGCATCACTGGGGGAGCAGTACTTC,CASGTASLGEQYF
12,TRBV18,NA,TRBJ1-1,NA,TGTGCCAGCTCACCGAGCAAAATAGGGGCTTTCTTT,CASSPSKIGAFF
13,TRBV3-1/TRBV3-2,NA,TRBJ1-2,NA,TGTGCCAGCAGCCGCGGACAGTTTAGGGGCTACACCTTC,CASSRGQFRGYTF
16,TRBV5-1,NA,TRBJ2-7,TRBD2,TGCGCCAGCAGCCAGGGACTAGCGGGAAATGGCTACGAGCAGTACTTC,CASSQGLAGNGYEQYF
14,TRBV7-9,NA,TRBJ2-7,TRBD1,TGTGCCAGCAGCCCGAAGGGACAGACCTACGAGCAGTACTTC,CASSPKGQTYEQYF
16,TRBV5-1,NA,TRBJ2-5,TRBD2,TGCGCCAGCAGCTTGGCTGCGGGAGGGGGCCAAGAGACCCAGTACTTC,CASSLAAGGGQETQYF
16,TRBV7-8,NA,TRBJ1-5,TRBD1,TGTGCCAGCAGCCTCAGACAGGGGGCTTGGGATCAGCCCCAGCATTTT,CASSLRQGAWDQPQHF
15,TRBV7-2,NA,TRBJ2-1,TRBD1,TGTGCCAGCAGCCTGATTTCAGGGGGTAACAATGAGCAGTTCTTC,CASSLISGGNNEQFF
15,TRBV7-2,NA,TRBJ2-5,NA,TGTGCCAGCAGCCGCCTCTGGGGGATCCAAGAGACCCAGTACTTC,CASSRLWGIQETQYF
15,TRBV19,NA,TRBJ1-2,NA,TGTGCCAGTAGTGCCCGTTCGGGGAAGGACTATGGCTACACCTTC,CASSARSGKDYGYTF
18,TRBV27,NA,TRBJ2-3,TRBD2,TGTGCCAGCAGGATGAACGGACTAGCGGGAGTGAACACAGATACGCAGTATTTT,CASRMNGLAGVNTDTQYF
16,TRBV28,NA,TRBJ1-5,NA,TGTGCCAGCAAGCCCCCATCCGTGACGAGCAATCAGCCCCAGCATTTT,CASKPPSVTSNQPQHF
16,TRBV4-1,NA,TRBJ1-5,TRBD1,TGCGCCAGCAGCCAAGATTCAGGACAGGGGATTCAGCCCCAGCATTTT,CASSQDSGQGIQPQHF
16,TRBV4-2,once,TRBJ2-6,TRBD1,TGTGCCAGCAGCCTCCGAACAGGGGCTGGGGCCAACGTCCTGACTTTC,CASSLRTGAGANVLTF
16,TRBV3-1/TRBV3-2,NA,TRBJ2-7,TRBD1,TGTGCCAGCAGCTACCGGACAGGGCCGACCAACCCGGTGCAGTACTTC,CASSYRTGPTNPVQYF
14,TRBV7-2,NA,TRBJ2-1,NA,TGTGCCAGCAGCTTAAGGCCAGTATACAATGAGCAGTTCTTC,CASSLRPVYNEQFF
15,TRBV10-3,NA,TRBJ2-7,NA,TGTGCCATCAGTGATTTCGACAGGCGCTCCTACGAGCAGTACTTC,CAISDFDRRSYEQYF
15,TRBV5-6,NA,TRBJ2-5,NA,TGTGCCAGCAGCTACGGGACACAGCTTATGGAGACCCAGTACTTC,CASSYGTQLMETQYF
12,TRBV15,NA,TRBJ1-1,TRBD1,TGTGCCATCAGGGGGCTAGACACTGAAGCTTTCTTT,CAIRGLDTEAFF
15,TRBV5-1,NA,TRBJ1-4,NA,TGCGCCAGCAGCTTGTCGGGGGTTACTAATGAAAAACTGTTTTTT,CASSLSGVTNEKLFF
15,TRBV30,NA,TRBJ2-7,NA,TGTGCCTGGAGCTGGGAGGCGGGGCGCTCCTACGAGCAGTACTTC,CAWSWEAGRSYEQYF
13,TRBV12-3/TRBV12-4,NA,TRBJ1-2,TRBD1,TGTGCCAGCACCGGGGACAGGTCATATGGCTACACCTTC,CASTGDRSYGYTF
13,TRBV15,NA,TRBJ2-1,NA,TGTGCCACCAGCAGAGATGGGGGCGGGCCCCAGTTCTTC,CATSRDGGGPQFF
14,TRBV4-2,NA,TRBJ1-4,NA,TGTGCCAGCAGCCCCCGGGTTAACGATGAAAAACTGTTTTTT,CASSPRVNDEKLFF